Listed below are T cell receptor beta chains from one sample, sequenced in a study of cytomegalovirus exposure and HLA in healthy donors. Using immunoSEQ multiplex PCR, the repertoire was profiled, and TCRdb retains in-frame clones only, with some absent. Found here are 150,000 to 200,000 clones, roughly 81% of them singletons; the top ten hold roughly 5%. Sequencing was performed on PBMCs. The receptor source for this set is a girl aged 5 to 17 in good health and CMV-seropositive. Each CDR3 is given with its conserved first and last residue. The D gene is left open where the match is weak. Clone size is not always given. Where it is, it says once, few, many or a class for expanded clones.

-	TRBV5-1	TRBJ1-1	TRBD1	16	CASSPGPGQGYSEAFF	TGCGCCAGCAGTCCCGGACCGGGACAGGGTTACAGTGAAGCTTTCTTT
-	TRBV2	TRBJ2-4	TRBD1	14	CASSPRTGQNIQYF	TGTGCCAGCAGCCCCAGGACAGGGCAAAACATTCAGTACTTC
once	TRBV29-1	TRBJ1-2	-	13	CSVAAGSNYGYTF	TGCAGCGTTGCCGCAGGTTCCAACTATGGCTACACCTTC
-	TRBV7-9	TRBJ1-4	-	11	CSSSGGEKLFF	TGTTCCAGCAGCGGGGGGGAAAAACTGTTTTTT
few	TRBV7-2	TRBJ2-5	TRBD2	17	CASSPPPGLASEETQYF	TGTGCCAGCAGCCCCCCGCCGGGACTAGCGTCGGAAGAGACCCAGTACTTC
-	TRBV14	TRBJ2-1	TRBD2	21	CASSQELGSFGWTSGYNEQFF	TGTGCCAGCAGCCAAGAATTAGGGTCGTTTGGTTGGACTAGCGGGTACAATGAGCAGTTCTTC
few	TRBV9	TRBJ2-2	-	13	CASKSSSTGELFF	TGTGCCAGCAAATCTAGTAGCACCGGGGAGCTGTTTTTT
-	TRBV4-1	TRBJ2-7	TRBD2	15	CASSLLAGAAYEQYF	TGCGCCAGCAGCCTTCTAGCGGGGGCTGCCTACGAGCAGTACTTC
-	TRBV6-5	TRBJ2-4	-	16	CASSYVRDLAKNIQYF	TGTGCCAGCAGTTACGTACGGGATCTAGCCAAAAACATTCAGTACTTC
-	TRBV19	TRBJ2-7	-	16	CASSIGGAFFSYEQYF	TGTGCCAGTAGTATAGGGGGAGCATTCTTCTCCTACGAGCAGTACTTC
-	TRBV4-1	TRBJ2-3	-	16	CASSQQVRESTDTQYF	TGCGCCAGCAGCCAGCAAGTGAGGGAAAGCACAGATACGCAGTATTTT
-	TRBV15	TRBJ1-5	TRBD1	15	CATSRDRGPNQPQHF	TGTGCCACCAGCAGAGATAGGGGGCCGAATCAGCCCCAGCATTTT
-	TRBV28	TRBJ1-2	TRBD1	12	CASGDSNYGYTF	TGTGCCAGCGGGGACAGCAACTATGGCTACACCTTC
-	TRBV7-9	TRBJ2-1	-	12	CASSSSSAGQFF	TGTGCCAGCAGCTCCTCTAGCGCGGGGCAGTTCTTC
-	TRBV13	TRBJ1-1	-	14	CASSFSRENTEAFF	TGTGCCAGCAGCTTCTCCAGGGAGAACACTGAAGCTTTCTTT
-	TRBV27	TRBJ2-5	TRBD2	15	CASSLAGENVETQYF	TGTGCCAGCAGTCTAGCGGGGGAGAACGTAGAGACCCAGTACTTC
-	TRBV14	TRBJ1-4	-	15	CASSQKTDLNEKLFF	TGTGCCAGCAGCCAGAAGACAGACCTTAATGAAAAACTGTTTTTT
-	TRBV4-2	TRBJ2-1	TRBD2	15	CASSHLAGGYNEQFF	TGTGCCAGCAGCCACTTAGCGGGGGGGTACAATGAGCAGTTCTTC
-	TRBV19	TRBJ2-7	-	13	CASSGGGGNEQYF	TGTGCCAGTAGCGGCGGCGGGGGCAACGAGCAGTACTTC
-	TRBV18	TRBJ2-7	TRBD1	16	CASSPPGTAPSYEQYF	TGTGCCAGCTCACCTCCCGGGACAGCCCCCTCCTACGAGCAGTACTTC
-	TRBV5-4	TRBJ2-3	-	15	CASSLQGLSTDTQYF	TGTGCCAGCAGCCTCCAGGGACTCAGCACAGATACGCAGTATTTT
-	TRBV27	TRBJ1-1	-	13	CASSFLRNTEAFF	TGTGCCAGCAGTTTTCTAAGGAACACTGAAGCTTTCTTT
-	TRBV5-1	TRBJ2-5	-	12	CASSPDRPAQYF	TGCGCCAGCAGCCCCGACAGGCCGGCCCAGTACTTC
-	TRBV7-9	TRBJ2-7	TRBD1	15	CASTPGQQGLYEQYF	TGTGCCAGCACCCCTGGGCAACAGGGGCTTTACGAGCAGTACTTC
-	TRBV7-9	TRBJ2-7	-	14	CASSLGTVSHEQYF	TGTGCCAGCAGCTTAGGGACAGTTAGCCACGAGCAGTACTTC
-	TRBV19	TRBJ2-1	-	15	CASSMDYRSYNEQFF	TGTGCCAGTAGTATGGACTACCGCTCCTACAATGAGCAGTTCTTC
-	TRBV27	TRBJ1-2	TRBD1	15	CASSSLYRGGYGYTF	TGTGCCAGCAGTTCCCTTTACAGGGGTGGCTATGGCTACACCTTC
-	TRBV12-5	TRBJ1-1	TRBD1	14	CASGQDREVTEAFF	TGTGCTAGTGGTCAAGACAGGGAAGTTACTGAAGCTTTCTTT
-	TRBV27	TRBJ1-2	TRBD1	14	CASRAGTGYYGYTF	TGTGCCAGCAGGGCCGGGACAGGGTACTATGGCTACACCTTC
-	TRBV2	TRBJ2-6	-	14	CASGGGFGANVLTF	TGTGCCAGCGGTGGGGGCTTCGGGGCCAACGTCCTGACTTTC
few	TRBV5-1	TRBJ2-3	-	16	CASSLAAGASTDTQYF	TGCGCCAGCAGCTTGGCGGCGGGGGCCAGCACAGATACGCAGTATTTT
-	TRBV6-5	TRBJ1-1	TRBD1	15	CASSSGQARNTEAFF	TGTGCCAGCAGTTCAGGACAGGCAAGGAACACTGAAGCTTTCTTT
-	TRBV29-1	TRBJ2-1	TRBD1	11	CSGGQGNEQFF	TGCAGCGGGGGACAGGGGAATGAGCAGTTCTTC
-	TRBV6-5	TRBJ2-7	TRBD1	15	CASSDTGGHYYEQYF	TGTGCCAGCAGCGACACAGGGGGCCACTACTACGAGCAGTACTTC
few	TRBV27	TRBJ1-5	TRBD1	13	CASGGTGGQPQHF	TGTGCCAGCGGGGGGACAGGAGGTCAGCCCCAGCATTTT
few	TRBV9	TRBJ2-3	-	16	CASSVGEGGPLDTQYF	TGTGCCAGCAGCGTAGGGGAGGGGGGTCCCTTAGATACGCAGTATTTT
-	TRBV7-9	TRBJ2-1	-	13	CASSSLGDNEQFF	TGTGCCAGCAGCTCTCTGGGAGACAATGAGCAGTTCTTC
-	TRBV10-3	TRBJ1-2	TRBD1	14	CAIRKEQGYYGYTF	TGTGCCATCAGAAAAGAACAGGGGTACTATGGCTACACCTTC
-	TRBV9	TRBJ2-5	TRBD2	13	CASSVGGGETQYF	TGTGCCAGCAGCGTAGGGGGGGGAGAGACCCAGTACTTC
-	TRBV5-1	TRBJ2-7	TRBD1	16	CASSPAGQGISYEQYF	TGCGCCAGCAGCCCAGCGGGACAGGGGATCTCCTACGAGCAGTACTTC
-	TRBV2	TRBJ2-7	-	12	CASNEQTYEQYF	TGTGCCAGCAACGAACAGACCTACGAGCAGTACTTC
once	TRBV5-1	TRBJ1-2	-	14	CASSSGGRVGGYTF	TGCGCCAGCAGCAGCGGGGGCAGGGTAGGGGGCTACACCTTC
-	TRBV5-4	TRBJ2-7	TRBD1	15	CASSLVAGGSYEQYF	TGTGCCAGCAGCTTGGTAGCAGGGGGAAGCTACGAGCAGTACTTC
once	TRBV2	TRBJ2-7	TRBD2	15	CASSEQPSGIYEQYF	TGTGCCAGCAGTGAACAGCCTAGCGGGATCTACGAGCAGTACTTC